The next 26 T cell receptor beta chains were all read from a single sample in a study of cytomegalovirus exposure and HLA in healthy donors. The PCR contained 60 Vbeta and 13 Jbeta primers. The assay was immunoSEQ multiplex PCR, and TCRdb's table has in-frame clones only and misses some. Here the sample spans some 140,000 clones, 73% being singletons. The sequenced material came from PBMCs. The receptors were sampled from a woman between 40 and 55 years old in good health and CMV-seronegative.

Only a few counts were recorded for this clone. The chain combines TRBV29-1 with TRBJ1-2; D might be TRBD1 (6 bases). The CDR3 has 13 residues. Germline CDR1 reads SQVTM; CDR2 reads ANQGSEA. V lost 6 bases and J lost 5, with 16 bases in between. CDR3 residues: CSVDVKGGYGYTF. The CDR3, as DNA: TGCAGCGTAGATGTAAAAGGGGGATATGGCTACACCTTC.

This clone was found a few times. The V gene is TRBV14, the J gene TRBJ2-3; 7 bases map to TRBD1. The J segment lost 12 bases and the V segment lost 3 bases, leaving 3 bases of the junction unmatched. Germline CDR1 SGHDN, CDR2 FVKESK. CDR3 length: 11 amino acids. The DNA of the CDR3 is TGTGCCAGCAGCCACGGACAGGTTCAGTATTTT. As protein: CASSHGQVQYF.

The chain uses TRBV29-1 and TRBJ1-2, with TRBD1 as a possible D gene (5 bases). V lost 4 bases to trimming and J lost 2 bases, with 11 bases between them. The CDR3 extends over 13 amino acids. CDR1 SQVTM and CDR2 ANQGSEA come from the germline V gene. CDR3 in DNA: TGCAGCGTTGCCCAGGGTCCGAACTATGGCTACACCTTC. This gives the protein CSVAQGPNYGYTF. Drawing the rest from reference TRBV29-1 and TRBJ1-2, the complete variable domain is SAVISQKPSRDICQRGTSLTIQCQVDSQVTMMFWYRQQPGQSLTLIATANQGSEATYESGFVIDKFPISRPNLTFSTLTVSNMSPEDSSIYLCSVAQGPNYGYTFGSGTRLTVV.

The CDR3 nucleotides are TGCGCCAGCAGCTTGGCCTTTGAGCCAAACACTGAAGCTTTCTTT. Its protein is CASSLAFEPNTEAFF. This chain connects TRBV5-1 to TRBJ1-1; no definite D call. The germline gives CDR1 SGHRS, CDR2 YFSETQ. The CDR3 is 15 amino acids. The germline V and J ends were trimmed by 0 bases and 2 bases, with 11 bases remaining between them.

This clone turned up a few times. The V gene is TRBV7-2, the J gene TRBJ2-5; D may be TRBD2 (5 bases). The CDR3 is made up of 12 amino acids. Germline V gene sequence: CDR1 SGHTA, CDR2 FQGNSA. The V end lost 5 bases, the J end lost 7 bases, and 11 bases lay between the germline ends. Written as DNA, the CDR3 is TGTGCCAGCAGCCAGGAGGTCTGGACCCAGTACTTC. As protein: CASSQEVWTQYF.

By sample share, this clone is medium-sized. CDR3 sequence (DNA): TGCGCCAGCAGCTCTACGGACAGTGAAAAACTGTTTTTT. As protein: CASSSTDSEKLFF. The gene calls are TRBV5-1 and TRBJ1-4; D might be TRBD1 (6 bases). Between the trimmed V and J ends, which lost 3 bases and 7 bases, there was a span of 10 bases. From germline, CDR1 is SGHRS and CDR2 YFSETQ. CDR3 size: 13 residues.

This clone was counted a few times. The rearrangement joins TRBV5-6 to TRBJ2-1, with a tentative D call TRBD2 (5 bases). Germline V lookup: CDR1 SGHDT, CDR2 YYEEEE. The CDR3 runs 13 residues. Between the trimmed V and J ends, which lost 7 bases and 5 bases, there was a span of 13 bases. CDR3 protein: CASLLGGHNEQFF. CDR3 nucleotide sequence: TGTGCCAGCCTCTTGGGCGGGCACAATGAGCAGTTCTTC. Full variable domain (remainder filled in from reference TRBV5-6 and TRBJ2-1): DAGVTQSPTHLIKTRGQQVTLRCSPKSGHDTVSWYQQALGQGPQFIFQYYEEEERQRGNFPDRFSGHQFPNYSSELNVNALLLGDSALYLCASLLGGHNEQFFGPGTRLTVL.

V is TRBV7-9 and J is TRBJ1-6; D remains unclear. Germline V gene data show CDR1 as SEHNR and CDR2 as FQNEAQ (reference sequence). This CDR3 spans 13 amino acids. The V end was cut by 0 bases, the J end by 9 bases, with 6 bases between. The CDR3 DNA sequence: TGTGCCAGCAGCTTAGCCCCAGGTTCACCCCTCCACTTT. Amino acid sequence: CASSLAPGSPLHF.

The V and J genes are TRBV7-9 and TRBJ2-5; tentatively, D is TRBD2 (5 bases). Trimming pared 5 bases from V and 5 bases from J, leaving 12 bases between. The CDR3 is 13 amino acids. Germline V CDR1 and CDR2: SEHNR, FQNEAQ (reference sequence). The CDR3 spells CASSQIPGETQYF. The CDR3 bases are TGTGCCAGCAGCCAGATTCCGGGGGAGACCCAGTACTTC.

This sequence joins TRBV10-3 and TRBJ2-5; weak D call: TRBD2 (5 bases). Germline CDR1 and CDR2: ENHRY and SYGVKD. Trimming removed 10 bases from V and 0 bases from J, with 12 bases in between. This CDR3 is built from 13 residues. This CDR3 reads CATLRGNQETQYF. The CDR3 DNA reads TGTGCCACCCTTCGGGGAAACCAAGAGACCCAGTACTTC.

The gene calls are TRBV2 and TRBJ2-1; 15 positions match TRBD2. V shed 7 bases, J shed 8 bases, and the junction held 6 bases outside the gene matches. CDR3 length: 15 amino acids. Germline V CDR1 and CDR2: SNHLY, FYNNEI. DNA of the CDR3: TGTGCCAGCACTAGAGGGACTAGCGGGGGGCATGAGCAGTTCTTC. This encodes CASTRGTSGGHEQFF.

The table lists this clone with a few counts. DNA for the CDR3: TGTGCCAGCAGCTCCCAACAGAACACTGAAGCTTTCTTT. It specifies CASSSQQNTEAFF. The rearrangement links TRBV7-8 to TRBJ1-1, with D unclear. The V gene's germline CDR1 is SGHVS and CDR2 FQNEAQ. V was shortened by 4 bases and J by 1 base, with 7 bases between the two germline ends. This CDR3 is built from 13 residues.

The table lists this clone with a few counts. This chain uses TRBV2 with TRBJ2-2; D uncertain. The CDR3 runs 15 residues. Germline V gene sequence: CDR1 SNHLY, CDR2 FYNNEI. V was clipped by 7 bases and J by 7 bases, with 19 bases between them. Written as DNA, the CDR3 is TGTGCCAGCAACGCTTGGGCGTCGGTGGGCGGGGAGCTGTTTTTT. Protein sequence: CASNAWASVGGELFF.

The chain links TRBV28 to TRBJ2-4; tentatively, D is TRBD1 (6 bases). Germline V lookup: CDR1 MDHEN, CDR2 SYDVKM. The length of the CDR3 is 16 residues. V was shortened by 3 bases and J by 0 bases, with 12 bases between the two germline ends. This CDR3 reads CASSFWQGIAKNIQYF. In DNA form, the CDR3 reads TGTGCCAGCAGTTTCTGGCAGGGGATAGCCAAAAACATTCAGTACTTC.

The chain joins TRBV15 to TRBJ2-1, with 8 bases that match TRBD1. With 4 bases clipped from V and 6 bases from J, the junction kept 8 bases outside the gene matches. Germline lookup yields CDR1 LNHNV and CDR2 YYDKDF (reference sequence). This CDR3 has 15 residues. The CDR3 DNA reads TGTGCCACCAGCACAGACAGGGGCGTCGGCAATGAGCAGTTCTTC. This gives the protein CATSTDRGVGNEQFF.

The chain couples TRBV5-1 to TRBJ2-3; 7 bases align to TRBD1. CDR1 is SGHRS and CDR2 is YFSETQ in the germline V gene. Losses at the gene ends were 1 base for V and 5 bases for J; bases not matched to a gene: 4. The CDR3 contains 14 residues. CDR3 protein: CASSLTGAEDTQYF. CDR3 DNA sequence: TGCGCCAGCAGCTTGACAGGGGCTGAAGATACGCAGTATTTT.

This chain links TRBV13 with TRBJ2-5; TRBD2 aligns across 12 bases. The CDR3 is 16 residues long. Germline assignment: CDR1 PRHDT and CDR2 FYEKMQ (reference sequence). V lost 5 bases to trimming and J lost 3 bases; unmatched junction nucleotides: 7. CDR3 sequence (DNA): TGTGCCAGCAGCACCGGACTAGCGGGGAAGAAAGAGACCCAGTACTTC. This sequence encodes CASSTGLAGKKETQYF.

Only a few counts were recorded for this clone. The rearrangement uses TRBV4-1 and TRBJ1-2; D may be TRBD1 (5 bases). This CDR3 is built from 15 residues. Germline CDR1 reads MGHRA; CDR2 reads YSYEKL. Trimming left V 0 bases short and J 7 bases short, with 15 bases between. The CDR3 nucleotides read TGCGCCAGCAGCCAAGAGAAACAGGTGGGGGGTGGCTACACCTTC. This sequence encodes CASSQEKQVGGGYTF.

The gene calls are TRBV6-1 and TRBJ2-7; D may be TRBD1 (6 bases). This CDR3 is built from 14 residues. The germline V and J ends were trimmed by 1 base and 4 bases, with 11 bases remaining between them. Germline CDR1 is MNHNS and CDR2 is SASEGT. CDR3 sequence: CASSEVDRLYEQYF. The CDR3 coding sequence is TGTGCCAGCAGTGAAGTGGACAGATTATACGAGCAGTACTTC.

This chain uses TRBV6-4 with TRBJ2-3; tentative D call: TRBD1 (6 bases). CDR3 size: 13 residues. Germline assignment: CDR1 MRHNA and CDR2 SNTAGT. Trimming took off 4 bases at V and 7 bases at J, with 12 bases between the two ends. In DNA form, the CDR3 reads TGTGCCAGCAGTGCTCAGGGGCGGAATACGCAGTATTTT. Translating it yields CASSAQGRNTQYF.

In its sample, this clone was seen a few times. The genes are TRBV6-5 and TRBJ1-2; TRBD1 is a possible D gene (6 bases). The ends were cut back, 2 bases at V and 7 bases at J, with 11 bases in the middle. The germline CDR1 and CDR2 sequences are MNHEY and SVGAGI. The CDR3 is made up of 13 amino acids. CDR3 loop: CASSYSGTSGYTF. The CDR3 nucleotides read TGTGCCAGCAGTTACAGCGGGACATCTGGCTACACCTTC.

CDR3 nucleotides: TGTGCCAGCACCCTAAGCGGAACCAGCTATGGCTACACCTTC. It yields the protein CASTLSGTSYGYTF. The chain carries TRBV7-9 and TRBJ1-2, with D unresolved. Trimming shortened V by 7 bases and J by 4 bases, and 16 bases separated the two germline ends. The CDR3 loop spans 14 amino acids. Germline CDR1 reads SEHNR; CDR2 reads FQNEAQ (reference sequence).

The chain joins TRBV5-6 to TRBJ1-5, with 10 nucleotides matching TRBD1. V lost 2 bases and J lost 8; bases outside the gene matches: 1. CDR1 is SGHDT, CDR2 YYEEEE, per germline. The CDR3 extends over 13 amino acids. CDR3 sequence reads: CASSLGTGEPQHF. As DNA, the CDR3 is TGTGCCAGCAGCTTAGGGACAGGGGAGCCCCAGCATTTT.

The chain combines TRBV6-5 with TRBJ1-2; TRBD1 matches at 8 bases. The germline CDR1 and CDR2 sequences are MNHEY and SVGAGI. The V and J ends lost 3 bases and 8 bases, in that order; junction bases with no gene match: 11. CDR3 length equals 15 residues. The CDR3: CASSYSGQGYGGYTF. Written as DNA, the CDR3 is TGTGCCAGCAGTTATTCCGGACAGGGTTATGGAGGCTACACCTTC.

The rearrangement links TRBV28 to TRBJ1-6, with TRBD1 matching over 7 bases. Per the germline V gene, CDR1 is MDHEN and CDR2 is SYDVKM. This CDR3 has 15 amino acids. J lost 7 bases, V lost 5 bases, and 8 bases had no gene match. The CDR3 DNA sequence: TGTGCCAGCAGTACCATCGGGACAGCGAATTCACCCCTCCACTTT. This encodes CASSTIGTANSPLHF. Combining the CDR3 with reference TRBV28 and TRBJ1-6 gives the whole variable domain DVKVTQSSRYLVKRTGEKVFLECVQDMDHENMFWYRQDPGLGLRLIYFSYDVKMKEKGDIPEGYSVSREKKERFSLILESASTNQTSMYLCASSTIGTANSPLHFGNGTRLTVT.

J is TRBJ1-1 and V is TRBV27; no clear D gene. The V and J ends lost 3 bases and 5 bases respectively, with 10 bases between them. CDR3 size: 13 residues. Germline CDR1 reads MNHEY; CDR2 reads SMNVEV (reference sequence). The CDR3 DNA sequence: TGTGCCAGCAGTTTTGGTACAGTTACTGAAGCTTTCTTT. This sequence encodes CASSFGTVTEAFF.